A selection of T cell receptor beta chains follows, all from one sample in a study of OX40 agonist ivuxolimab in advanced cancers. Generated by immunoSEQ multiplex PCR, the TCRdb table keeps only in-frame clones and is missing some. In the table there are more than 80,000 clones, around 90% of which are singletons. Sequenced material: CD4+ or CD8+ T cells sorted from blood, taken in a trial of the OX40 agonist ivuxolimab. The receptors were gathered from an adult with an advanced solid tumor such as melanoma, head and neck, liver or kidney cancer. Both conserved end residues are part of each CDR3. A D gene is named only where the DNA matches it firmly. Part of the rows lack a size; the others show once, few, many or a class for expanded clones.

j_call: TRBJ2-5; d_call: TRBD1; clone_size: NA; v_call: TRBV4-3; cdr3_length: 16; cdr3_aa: CASRRTGTELQETQYF; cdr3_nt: TGCGCCAGCAGACGAACCGGGACAGAGTTACAAGAGACCCAGTACTTC
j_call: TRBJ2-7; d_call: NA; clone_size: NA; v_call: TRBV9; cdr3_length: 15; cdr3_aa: CASSVGPTQIYEQYF; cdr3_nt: TGTGCCAGCAGCGTAGGTCCGACGCAGATTTACGAGCAGTACTTC
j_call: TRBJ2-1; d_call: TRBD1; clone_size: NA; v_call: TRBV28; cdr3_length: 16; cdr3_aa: CASSLTGLQGYNEQFF; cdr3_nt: TGTGCCAGCAGTCTGACAGGGCTTCAGGGATACAATGAGCAGTTCTTC
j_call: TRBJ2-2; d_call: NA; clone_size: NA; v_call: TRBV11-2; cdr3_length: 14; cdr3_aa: CASSPLQNTGELFF; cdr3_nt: TGTGCCAGCAGCCCGTTACAGAACACCGGGGAGCTGTTTTTT
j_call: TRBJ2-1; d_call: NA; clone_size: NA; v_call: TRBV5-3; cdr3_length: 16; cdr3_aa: CARSLAWAGSYNEQFF; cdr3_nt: TGTGCCAGAAGCTTGGCCTGGGCGGGATCCTACAATGAGCAGTTCTTC
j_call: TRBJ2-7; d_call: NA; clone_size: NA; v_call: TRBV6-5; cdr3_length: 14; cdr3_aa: CASSYAAKWYEQYF; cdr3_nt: TGTGCCAGCAGTTATGCAGCGAAGTGGTACGAGCAGTACTTC
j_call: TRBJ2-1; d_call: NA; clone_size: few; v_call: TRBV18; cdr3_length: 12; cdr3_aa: CASSPKSGLGFF; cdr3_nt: TGTGCCAGCTCACCGAAATCAGGGCTGGGGTTCTTC
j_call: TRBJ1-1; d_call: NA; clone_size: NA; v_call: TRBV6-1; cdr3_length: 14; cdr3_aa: CASIPRPRNTEAFF; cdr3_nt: TGTGCCAGCATACCACGACCGAGGAACACTGAAGCTTTCTTT
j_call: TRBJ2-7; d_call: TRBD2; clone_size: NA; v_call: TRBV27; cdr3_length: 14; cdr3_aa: CASSSAGVGYEQYF; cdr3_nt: TGTGCCAGCAGTTCCGCGGGAGTCGGGTACGAGCAGTACTTC
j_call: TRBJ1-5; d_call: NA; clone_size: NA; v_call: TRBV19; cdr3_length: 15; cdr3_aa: CASRGRGGENQPQHF; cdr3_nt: TGTGCCAGTAGGGGGAGGGGGGGCGAGAATCAGCCCCAGCATTTT
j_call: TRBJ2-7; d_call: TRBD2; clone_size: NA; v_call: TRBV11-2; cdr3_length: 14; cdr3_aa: CASRPPGLAGGVRW; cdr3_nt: TGTGCCAGCAGGCCACCCGGACTAGCGGGAGGGGTCCGGTGG
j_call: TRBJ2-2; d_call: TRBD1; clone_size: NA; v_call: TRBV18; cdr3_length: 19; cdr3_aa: CASSPRMTGGLRNTGELFF; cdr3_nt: TGTGCCAGCTCACCACGTATGACAGGGGGCCTCAGGAACACCGGGGAGCTGTTTTTT
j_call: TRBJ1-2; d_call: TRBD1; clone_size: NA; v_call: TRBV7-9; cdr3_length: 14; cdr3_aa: CASSGQGAGYGYTF; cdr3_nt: TGTGCCAGCAGCGGGCAGGGGGCGGGCTATGGCTACACCTTC
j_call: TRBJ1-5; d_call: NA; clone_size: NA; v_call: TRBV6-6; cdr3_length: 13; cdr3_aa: CASSTGGGQPQHF; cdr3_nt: TGTGCCAGCAGTACAGGAGGAGGACAGCCCCAGCATTTT
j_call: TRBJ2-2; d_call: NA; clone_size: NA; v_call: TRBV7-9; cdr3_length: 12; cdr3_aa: CASSRGIGELFF; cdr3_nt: TGTGCCAGCTCGAGGGGCATCGGGGAGCTGTTTTTT
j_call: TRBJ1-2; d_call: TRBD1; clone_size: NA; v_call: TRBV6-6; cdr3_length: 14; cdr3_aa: CASKLPGQGEGYTF; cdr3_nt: TGTGCCAGCAAACTCCCGGGACAGGGCGAGGGCTACACCTTC
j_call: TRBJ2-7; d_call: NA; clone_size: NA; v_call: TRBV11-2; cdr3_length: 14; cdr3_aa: CASSTRTVSYEQYF; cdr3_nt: TGTGCCAGCAGCACACGGACAGTCTCCTACGAGCAGTACTTC
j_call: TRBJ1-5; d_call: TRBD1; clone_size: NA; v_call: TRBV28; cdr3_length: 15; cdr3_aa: CASSLFAGGNQPQHF; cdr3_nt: TGTGCCAGCAGTTTATTTGCAGGGGGAAATCAGCCCCAGCATTTT
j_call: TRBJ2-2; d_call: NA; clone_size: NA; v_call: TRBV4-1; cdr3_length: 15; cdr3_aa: CASSLAGERTGELFF; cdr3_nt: TGCGCCAGCAGCCTGGCAGGGGAACGGACCGGGGAGCTGTTTTTT
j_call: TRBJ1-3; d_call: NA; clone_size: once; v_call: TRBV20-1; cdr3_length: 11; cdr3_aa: CSARGGNTIYF; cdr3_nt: TGCAGTGCTAGGGGGGGAAACACCATATATTTT
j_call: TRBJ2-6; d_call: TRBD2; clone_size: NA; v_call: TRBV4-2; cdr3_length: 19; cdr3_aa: CASSQDTLAGNSGANVLTF; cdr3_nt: TGTGCCAGCAGCCAAGATACACTAGCGGGAAACTCTGGGGCCAACGTCCTGACTTTC
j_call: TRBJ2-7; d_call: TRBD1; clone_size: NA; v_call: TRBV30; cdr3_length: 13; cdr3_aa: CAWSGQGSYEQYF; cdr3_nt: TGTGCCTGGAGTGGACAGGGCTCCTACGAGCAGTACTTC
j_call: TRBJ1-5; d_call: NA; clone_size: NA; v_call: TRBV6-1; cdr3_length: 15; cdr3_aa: CASSAGGLSNQPQHF; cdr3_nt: TGTGCCAGCAGTGCCGGGGGGCTGAGCAATCAGCCCCAGCATTTT
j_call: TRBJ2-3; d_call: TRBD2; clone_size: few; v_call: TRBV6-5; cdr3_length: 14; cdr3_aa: CASWPSGRADTQYF; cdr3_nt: TGTGCCAGCTGGCCAAGCGGGAGGGCAGATACGCAGTATTTT
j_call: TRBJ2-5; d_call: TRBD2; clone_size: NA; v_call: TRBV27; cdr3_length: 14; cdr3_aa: CASSSGGPVRAQYF; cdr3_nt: TGTGCCAGCAGTTCGGGAGGGCCGGTCAGGGCCCAGTACTTC
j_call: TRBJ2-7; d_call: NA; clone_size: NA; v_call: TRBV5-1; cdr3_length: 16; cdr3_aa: CASSLAGGGASYEQYF; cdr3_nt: TGCGCCAGCAGCTTGGCTGGTGGGGGGGCCAGCTACGAGCAGTACTTC
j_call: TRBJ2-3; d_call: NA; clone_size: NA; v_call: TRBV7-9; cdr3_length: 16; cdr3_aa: CASSSRLSVGTDTQYF; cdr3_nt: TGTGCCAGCAGCTCTCGTCTGAGCGTCGGCACAGATACGCAGTATTTT
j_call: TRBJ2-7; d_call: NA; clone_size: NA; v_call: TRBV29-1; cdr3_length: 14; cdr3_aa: CSASKGTTGYEQYF; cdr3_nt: TGCAGCGCTTCAAAGGGAACCACCGGCTACGAGCAGTACTTC
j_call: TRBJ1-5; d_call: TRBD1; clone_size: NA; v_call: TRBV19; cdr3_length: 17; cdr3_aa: CASTKIDRGLSNQPQHF; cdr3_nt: TGTGCCAGTACCAAGATAGACAGGGGGCTTAGCAATCAGCCCCAGCATTTT